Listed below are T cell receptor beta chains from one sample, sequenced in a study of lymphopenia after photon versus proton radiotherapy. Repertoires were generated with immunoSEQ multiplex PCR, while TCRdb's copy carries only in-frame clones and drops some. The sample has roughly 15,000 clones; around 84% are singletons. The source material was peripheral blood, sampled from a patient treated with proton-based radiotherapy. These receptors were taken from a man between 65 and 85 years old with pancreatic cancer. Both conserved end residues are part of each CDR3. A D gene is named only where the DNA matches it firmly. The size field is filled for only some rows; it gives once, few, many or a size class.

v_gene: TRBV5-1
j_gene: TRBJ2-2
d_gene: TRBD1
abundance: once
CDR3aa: CASSPSGQGTGELFF
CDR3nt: TGCGCCAGCAGCCCCAGCGGACAGGGCACCGGGGAGCTGTTTTTT

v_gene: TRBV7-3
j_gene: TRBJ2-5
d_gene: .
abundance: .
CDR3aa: CASSFAGRQETQYF
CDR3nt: TGTGCCAGCAGCTTTGCAGGGCGCCAAGAGACCCAGTACTTC

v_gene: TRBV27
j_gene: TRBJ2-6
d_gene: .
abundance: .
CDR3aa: CASTLVGGANILTF
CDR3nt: TGTGCCAGCACTCTAGTCGGTGGGGCCAACATCCTGACTTTC

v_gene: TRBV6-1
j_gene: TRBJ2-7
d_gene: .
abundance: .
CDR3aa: CASSESFAGLDEQYF
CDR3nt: TGTGCCAGCAGTGAGTCTTTCGCAGGTCTCGACGAGCAGTACTTC

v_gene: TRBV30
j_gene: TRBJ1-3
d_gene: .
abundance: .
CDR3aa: CARDSGNTIYF
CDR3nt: TGTGCCCGGGACTCTGGAAACACCATATATTTT

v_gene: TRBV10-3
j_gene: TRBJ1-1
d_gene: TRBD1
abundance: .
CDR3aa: CAISEQGDSRAFF
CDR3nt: TGTGCCATCAGTGAACAGGGGGACTCCCGAGCTTTCTTT

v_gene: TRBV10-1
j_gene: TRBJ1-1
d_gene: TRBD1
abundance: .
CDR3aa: CASSERTGAYTEAFF
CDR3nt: TGCGCCAGCAGCGAACGGACAGGGGCTTACACTGAAGCTTTCTTT

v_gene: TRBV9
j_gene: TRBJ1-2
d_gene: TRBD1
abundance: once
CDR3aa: CASSATGTVLQGGYTF
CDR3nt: TGTGCCAGCAGCGCAACCGGGACAGTTCTCCAAGGTGGCTACACCTTC

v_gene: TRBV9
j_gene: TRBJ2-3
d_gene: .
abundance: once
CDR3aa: CASSVQPGATDTQYF
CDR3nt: TGTGCCAGCAGCGTACAGCCGGGGGCAACAGATACGCAGTATTTT

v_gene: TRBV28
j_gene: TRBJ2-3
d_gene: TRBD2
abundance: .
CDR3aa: CASRSGLSTDTQYF
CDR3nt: TGTGCCAGCCGTAGCGGGCTTAGCACAGATACGCAGTATTTT

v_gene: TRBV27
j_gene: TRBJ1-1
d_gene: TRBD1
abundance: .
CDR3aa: CASSFRGQNTEAFF
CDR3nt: TGTGCCAGCAGTTTCAGGGGGCAGAACACTGAAGCTTTCTTT

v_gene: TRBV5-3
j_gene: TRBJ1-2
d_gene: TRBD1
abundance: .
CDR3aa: CARSPWTGAVWGYGYTF
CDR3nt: TGTGCCAGAAGCCCGTGGACAGGGGCGGTTTGGGGGTATGGCTACACCTTC

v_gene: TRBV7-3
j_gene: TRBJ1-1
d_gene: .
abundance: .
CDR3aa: CASSFTLGNTEAFF
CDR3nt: TGTGCCAGCAGCTTCACGTTGGGGAACACTGAAGCTTTCTTT

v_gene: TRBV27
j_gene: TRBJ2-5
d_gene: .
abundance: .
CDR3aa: CASSRKYQETQYF
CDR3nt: TGTGCCAGCAGTCGAAAGTACCAAGAGACCCAGTACTTC

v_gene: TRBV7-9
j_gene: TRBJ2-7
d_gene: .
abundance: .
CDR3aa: CASSNYEQYF
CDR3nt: TGTGCCAGCAGCAACTACGAGCAGTACTTC

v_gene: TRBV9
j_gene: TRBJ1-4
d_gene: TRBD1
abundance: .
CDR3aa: CASSPQDRGWTTNEKLFF
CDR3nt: TGTGCCAGCAGCCCCCAGGACAGGGGGTGGACAACTAATGAAAAACTGTTTTTT

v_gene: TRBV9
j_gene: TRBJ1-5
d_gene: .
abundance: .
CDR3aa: CASSDGVSGNQPQHF
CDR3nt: TGTGCCAGCAGCGACGGGGTGTCGGGTAATCAGCCCCAGCATTTT

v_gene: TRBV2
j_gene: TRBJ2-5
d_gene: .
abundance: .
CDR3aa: CASSEEEGRSETQYF
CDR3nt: TGTGCCAGCAGTGAAGAGGAGGGAAGGTCGGAGACCCAGTACTTC

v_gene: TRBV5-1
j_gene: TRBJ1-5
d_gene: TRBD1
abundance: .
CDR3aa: CASSLVTGADQPQHF
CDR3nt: TGCGCCAGCAGCTTGGTGACAGGGGCCGATCAGCCCCAGCATTTT

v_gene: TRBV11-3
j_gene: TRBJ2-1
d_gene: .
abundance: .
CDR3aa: CASSYYIQVDEQFF
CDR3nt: TGTGCCAGCAGCTACTACATACAGGTCGATGAGCAGTTCTTC